This T cell receptor beta chain was recorded in a study of blood T cells in healthy people across ages. Overall study results and limits: Per-million-T-cell TCR beta diversity fell roughly linearly with age. The unknown donor CMV status may have confounded expanded clonotype changes.

Ranging in age from roughly 6 to 90, the donors were healthy Caucasian individuals from Russia. A sample-barcoded 5' primer and a J-beta primer mix were used in a second PCR of about 7 to 12 cycles. TCRdb redid the calling of the 5' RACE reads with MiXCR, one entry per CDR3 protein. The sample carries 700,000 to 900,000 distinct CDR3 sequences, about a quarter recorded once. The germline gives CDR1 SGHRS, CDR2 YFSETQ. The CDR3 runs 15 residues. V lost 0 bases, J lost 1 base, and 10 bases lay in between. This clonotype was seen a handful of times. The antigen remains unidentified. These data also featured in a second study, about T cells of mothers and their children.

The chain combines TRBV5-1 with TRBJ2-5; unclear D gene. The specimen was blood. The clonotype originates from a boy younger than 18 in good health. The CDR3 nucleotides are TGCGCCAGCAGCTTGGGGGCGGTTATCCAAGAGACCCAGTACTTC. Protein sequence: CASSLGAVIQETQYF.